This is a list of T cell receptor beta chains from one sample in a study of OX40 agonist ivuxolimab in advanced cancers. Sequencing used immunoSEQ multiplex PCR; TCRdb keeps in-frame clones, though not all of them. The top ten clones hold about 9% of a sample with roughly 90,000 clones, about 89% of them seen once. This material consisted of CD4+ or CD8+ T cells sorted from blood, taken in a trial of the OX40 agonist ivuxolimab. Receptor source: an adult with an advanced solid tumor such as melanoma, head and neck, liver or kidney cancer. Both conserved end residues are part of each CDR3. Fields, in order: clone size, V gene, J gene, D gene, CDR3 protein, CDR3 DNA. The D gene is left open where the match is weak. A row's size may be missing; if present it is once, few, many or a size class.

>-|TRBV11-2|TRBJ2-1|-
CASSLAFSGSEQFF
TGTGCCAGCAGCTTAGCTTTTAGCGGAAGCGAGCAGTTCTTC
>-|TRBV7-9|TRBJ2-1|-
CASSSRTERSSYNEQFF
TGTGCCAGCAGCTCCAGGACGGAAAGGAGCTCCTACAATGAGCAGTTCTTC
>-|TRBV5-1|TRBJ2-5|TRBD1
CASSAGTGGLEQYF
TGCGCCAGCAGCGCAGGGACAGGGGGCCTGGAGCAGTACTTC
>-|TRBV19|TRBJ2-7|-
CASSVSSAIYEQYF
TGTGCCAGTAGTGTATCGAGCGCAATCTACGAGCAGTACTTC
>-|TRBV27|TRBJ2-1|TRBD2
CASSLGLAHDEQFF
TGTGCCAGCAGTTTGGGACTAGCACATGATGAGCAGTTCTTC
>-|TRBV19|TRBJ2-1|TRBD2
CASSGLGLTNEQFF
TGTGCCAGTAGTGGACTAGGCCTCACAAATGAGCAGTTCTTC
>few|TRBV18|TRBJ1-2|-
CASSPNRANYGYTF
TGTGCCAGCTCACCGAACAGGGCTAACTATGGCTACACCTTC
>-|TRBV7-9|TRBJ2-7|-
CASSLGGGIGYEQYF
TGTGCCAGCAGTCTCGGAGGGGGCATCGGCTACGAGCAGTACTTC
>once|TRBV5-1|TRBJ1-1|TRBD1
CASSWDRRPEAFF
TGCGCCAGCAGCTGGGACAGGCGGCCCGAAGCTTTCTTT
>-|TRBV5-1|TRBJ2-7|-
CASSLAAGVKYEQYF
TGCGCCAGCAGCTTGGCGGCAGGGGTTAAGTACGAGCAGTACTTC
>-|TRBV9|TRBJ1-1|-
CASSVVGGPNTEAFF
TGTGCCAGCAGCGTAGTAGGGGGACCGAACACTGAAGCTTTCTTT
>-|TRBV2|TRBJ1-2|-
CASSEYSGTAGDGYTF
TGTGCCAGCAGTGAATATTCGGGCACCGCTGGGGACGGCTACACCTTC
>-|TRBV2|TRBJ2-7|TRBD1
CASIRDRNYEQYF
TGTGCCAGCATCCGGGACAGGAACTACGAGCAGTACTTC
>-|TRBV30|TRBJ2-7|-
CAWAQGGIYEQYF
TGTGCCTGGGCTCAGGGGGGAATCTACGAGCAGTACTTC
>-|TRBV7-2|TRBJ2-5|TRBD1
CASSLVGTEETQYF
TGTGCCAGCAGCTTAGTGGGGACAGAAGAGACCCAGTACTTC
>-|TRBV9|TRBJ2-7|-
CASSVGTGGREQYF
TGTGCCAGCAGCGTAGGGACGGGTGGCAGGGAGCAGTACTTC
>-|TRBV5-4|TRBJ2-7|TRBD1
CASSSRGLYEQYF
TGTGCCAGCAGCTCAAGGGGGCTCTACGAGCAGTACTTC
>-|TRBV11-3|TRBJ2-7|TRBD2
CASSLRPSGILAYEQYF
TGTGCCAGCAGCTTAAGGCCTAGCGGGATTTTAGCCTACGAGCAGTACTTC
>-|TRBV6-5|TRBJ2-5|-
CASSYSTGKETQYF
TGTGCCAGCAGTTACTCGACTGGAAAAGAGACCCAGTACTTC
>-|TRBV11-3|TRBJ2-7|TRBD1
CASSLAYPGQGARVDEQYF
TGTGCCAGCAGCTTAGCCTATCCGGGACAGGGGGCGAGGGTAGACGAGCAGTACTTC
>few|TRBV30|TRBJ1-5|-
CAWSVNGLVASNQPQHF
TGTGCCTGGAGTGTAAACGGACTAGTGGCGAGCAATCAGCCCCAGCATTTT
>-|TRBV11-3|TRBJ2-3|-
CASSLNWKDTQYF
TGTGCCAGCAGCTTAAATTGGAAGGATACGCAGTATTTT
>-|TRBV7-7|TRBJ2-7|-
CASSSTSYEQYF
TGTGCTAGCAGCTCAACTAGTTACGAGCAGTACTTC
>-|TRBV6-5|TRBJ2-7|TRBD2
CASSYTSGRANEQYF
TGTGCCAGCAGTTACACTAGCGGGAGGGCCAACGAGCAGTACTTC
>-|TRBV9|TRBJ2-3|TRBD1
CASSWDRDRGTDTQYF
TGTGCCAGCAGCTGGGACCGGGACAGGGGCACAGATACGCAGTATTTT
>-|TRBV6-5|TRBJ1-4|-
CASRGGRGNEKLFF
TGTGCCAGTAGGGGGGGGCGGGGTAATGAAAAACTGTTTTTT
>-|TRBV30|TRBJ1-2|TRBD1
CAWSPTGVGYTF
TGTGCCTGGAGTCCTACAGGGGTTGGCTACACCTTC
>-|TRBV6-6|TRBJ2-3|TRBD1
CASSYPLQGSTDTQYF
TGTGCCAGCAGTTACCCCCTACAGGGGTCAACAGATACGCAGTATTTT
>-|TRBV7-3|TRBJ2-1|TRBD2
CASSPGGGDYEQFF
TGTGCCAGCAGCCCCGGGGGGGGAGACTATGAGCAGTTCTTC
>-|TRBV10-2|TRBJ2-1|-
CASSQGSHNEQFF
TGCGCCAGCAGCCAAGGGTCCCACAATGAGCAGTTCTTC
>-|TRBV6-1|TRBJ1-1|-
CASIGGGRTEAFF
TGTGCCAGCATCGGGGGTGGAAGGACTGAAGCTTTCTTT
>-|TRBV6-1|TRBJ2-7|TRBD2
CASFPGTSGTYEQYF
TGTGCCAGTTTCCCGGGGACTAGCGGGACCTACGAGCAGTACTTC
>-|TRBV2|TRBJ1-1|TRBD1
CASSELAGGDTEAFF
TGTGCCAGCAGTGAGTTGGCAGGGGGCGACACTGAAGCTTTCTTT
>-|TRBV30|TRBJ2-1|-
CAWTTGTRQRNEQFF
TGTGCCTGGACTACCGGGACCAGGCAACGCAATGAGCAGTTCTTC
>few|TRBV30|TRBJ2-1|-
CAWSVGAVVKTGTEQFF
TGTGCCTGGAGTGTCGGTGCAGTCGTCAAGACGGGGACTGAGCAGTTCTTC
>-|TRBV19|TRBJ2-1|TRBD1
CASSMWDRVHNEQFF
TGTGCCAGTAGTATGTGGGACAGGGTCCACAATGAGCAGTTCTTC
>-|TRBV13|TRBJ2-1|TRBD2
CASSSRVAGGSDEQFF
TGTGCCAGCAGCTCCCGTGTAGCGGGAGGGTCGGATGAGCAGTTCTTC
>-|TRBV7-9|TRBJ2-7|-
CASSGQGEEGYEQYF
TGTGCCAGCAGCGGACAAGGGGAGGAGGGCTACGAGCAGTACTTC
>-|TRBV13|TRBJ2-7|-
CASSLIGDTSYEQYF
TGTGCCAGCAGCTTAATTGGGGATACATCCTACGAGCAGTACTTC
>-|TRBV4-2|TRBJ2-2|-
CASSQGIGMAGELFF
TGTGCCAGCAGCCAAGGTATAGGGATGGCCGGGGAGCTGTTTTTT
>-|TRBV28|TRBJ1-5|-
CTTGLQPQHF
TGTACAACGGGCCTTCAGCCCCAGCATTTT
>-|TRBV30|TRBJ2-2|-
CAWTENGELFF
TGTGCCTGGACAGAGAACGGGGAGCTGTTTTTT
>-|TRBV4-1|TRBJ1-2|-
CASSPTLGGNYGYTF
TGCGCCAGCAGCCCCACCCTAGGAGGGAACTATGGCTACACCTTC
>-|TRBV4-2|TRBJ2-7|TRBD1
CASSQLAGTASYEQYF
TGTGCCAGCAGCCAACTTGCCGGGACAGCCTCCTACGAGCAGTACTTC
>-|TRBV7-3|TRBJ2-5|TRBD1
CASSLTSAGGETQYF
TGTGCCAGCAGCTTAACGTCAGCAGGGGGAGAGACCCAGTACTTC
>-|TRBV19|TRBJ1-1|-
CASSIWGGTDPSDTEAFF
TGTGCCAGTAGTATCTGGGGCGGGACGGATCCGTCAGACACTGAAGCTTTCTTT
>-|TRBV19|TRBJ1-5|-
CASSRQAHQPQHF
TGTGCCAGTAGTAGACAGGCCCATCAGCCCCAGCATTTT
>-|TRBV6-1|TRBJ1-1|-
CASSSTWDTEAFF
TGTGCCAGCAGTTCCACCTGGGACACTGAAGCTTTCTTT
>-|TRBV6-5|TRBJ1-5|-
CASSYWGADPQPQHF
TGTGCCAGCAGTTACTGGGGGGCCGATCCTCAGCCCCAGCATTTT
>-|TRBV2|TRBJ1-4|-
CASSEPGAYEKLFF
TGTGCCAGCAGTGAGCCGGGGGCGTATGAAAAACTGTTTTTT
>-|TRBV28|TRBJ2-3|TRBD1
CASSLSGDRVTDTQYF
TGTGCCAGCAGTTTATCTGGGGACAGGGTCACAGATACGCAGTATTTT
>once|TRBV4-1|TRBJ2-1|TRBD2
CASSQEPSGSNEQFF
TGCGCCAGCAGCCAAGAGCCCAGCGGGAGCAATGAGCAGTTCTTC